One T cell receptor (beta chain) is described in this entry. Its ends do not fully match the called genes, so a read error is possible. The data were taken from a study of neurological immune-mediated disorders. Time point given: longitudinal time-point 1 (baseline). CDR1 is MGHRA, CDR2 YSYEKL, per germline. The CDR3 is made up of 17 amino acids. The cDNA was produced through 5'RACE with 10-nucleotide random UMIs. From 15-18 subjects, every sequencing run obtained over 190 million TCR-beta sequences. MiXCR was run by TCRdb on the 5' RACE reads, yielding one entry per CDR3 protein. The table shows more than 70,000 distinct CDR3 sequences, with roughly 10% occurring only once.

V gene TRBV4-1 combines with J gene TRBJ2-2; possible D gene TRBD1, 6 bases. The sample comprised PBMCs. The sequence came from a man aged 30 to 45 in good health. The CDR3 region is CASSQFPGAYEHRGAVF. In nucleotides, the CDR3 is TGCGCCAGCAGCCAATTTCCAGGGGCTTATGAACACCGGGGAGCTGTTTTT.